The 13 T cell receptor beta chains listed next were all sequenced from one sample in a study of T cell repertoires and HLA-DP antigens. After roughly two weeks, CD4+ cells were restimulated approximately 25 h with the same allogeneic DPB1. Stimulation used HeLa cells expressing transduced HLA-DPA1/DPB1, HLA-DM, invariant chain and CD80. The method was immunoSEQ multiplex PCR; TCRdb's version includes in-frame clones alone and lacks a portion of them. The sample shows over 3,000 clones, over 60% of them seen only once. Material: CD137- CD4+ T cells from cultured PBMCs. Receptor source: a woman aged 18-30 years in good health and CMV-seronegative.

The chain couples TRBV4-1 to TRBJ1-3, with D unresolved. V lost 0 bases and J 3 bases, leaving 9 bases between the germline ends. The CDR3 runs 15 residues. Germline values: CDR1 MGHRA, CDR2 YSYEKL. CDR3: CASSQDNRSGNTIYF. CDR3 DNA sequence: TGCGCCAGCAGCCAAGATAACCGAAGTGGAAACACCATATATTTT.

This clone was seen a handful of times. This chain uses TRBV4-2 with TRBJ2-4, with D possibly matching TRBD1 (6 bases). From germline, CDR1 is LGHNA and CDR2 YNFKEQ. CDR3 length: 17 residues. Trimming shortened V by 4 bases and J by 0 bases, and 16 bases separated the two germline ends. The CDR3 is CASSREAGAIAKNIQYF. The CDR3 DNA reads TGTGCCAGCAGCCGAGAGGCAGGGGCCATAGCCAAAAACATTCAGTACTTC.

This clone occurred once. The rearrangement joins TRBV9 to TRBJ2-5, with 11 bases lining up with TRBD1. The length of the CDR3 is 16 residues. The germline CDR1 and CDR2 sequences are SGDLS and YYNGEE. The J segment lost 2 bases and the V segment lost 2 bases, leaving 5 bases of the junction unmatched. The CDR3 loop is CASSVGQGAGQETQYF. CDR3 nucleotides: TGTGCCAGCAGCGTCGGACAGGGGGCTGGTCAAGAGACCCAGTACTTC.

The V call is TRBV29-1, the J call TRBJ1-6, with 7 bases fitting TRBD1. The germline V gene has CDR1 SQVTM and CDR2 ANQGSEA. Trimming took 5 bases from V and 5 from J; bases not matched to a gene: 9. This CDR3 contains 15 residues. The CDR3: CSVRTGTANNSPLHF. In nucleotides, the CDR3 is TGCAGCGTTCGTACCGGGACAGCTAATAATTCACCCCTCCACTTT.

The gene calls are TRBV5-1 and TRBJ2-7; the D gene is possibly TRBD2 (6 bases). Deletions cut 4 bases from V and 6 bases from J, with 20 bases between. CDR1 and CDR2 (germline): SGHRS, YFSETQ. CDR3 size: 15 residues. The CDR3 coding sequence is TGCGCCAGCAGCCCCTGGGGGGTCACGAGGTTCGAGCAGTACTTC. Residues: CASSPWGVTRFEQYF.

This clone occurred a few times. The rearrangement uses TRBV11-1 and TRBJ1-6; D uncertain. Germline-derived CDR1 and CDR2 are SGHAT and FQDESV (reference sequence). The CDR3 length is 16 residues. V lost 4 bases and J 6 bases, leaving 16 bases between the germline ends. CDR3 sequence: CASSSMKRFINSPLHF. The CDR3, as DNA: TGTGCCAGCAGCTCAATGAAAAGGTTCATTAATTCACCCCTCCACTTT.

This chain connects TRBV6-1 to TRBJ1-2, with no clear D. The CDR3 contains 13 residues. Per the germline V gene, CDR1 is MNHNS and CDR2 is SASEGT. Between the trimmed V and J ends, which lost 1 base and 4 bases, there was a span of 7 bases. CDR3 sequence: CASSEGMGYGYTF. The CDR3 nucleotides are TGTGCCAGCAGTGAAGGGATGGGCTATGGCTACACCTTC.

The CDR3 is CASSPSIQGGGTEAFF. Here the CDR3 DNA reads TGTGCCAGCTCACCCTCTATACAGGGCGGGGGCACTGAAGCTTTCTTT. The genes are TRBV18 and TRBJ1-1, with a possible D match to TRBD1 (6 bases). The CDR3 covers 16 residues. Germline CDR1 is KGHSH and CDR2 is LQKENI. V was shortened by 3 bases and J by 4 bases, with 18 bases between the two germline ends.

The chain joins TRBV15 to TRBJ2-7; 9 positions agree with TRBD1. With 4 bases clipped from V and 2 bases from J, the junction kept 6 bases outside the gene matches. Germline-derived CDR1 and CDR2 are LNHNV and YYDKDF (reference sequence). The CDR3 has 15 residues. The CDR3 DNA sequence: TGTGCCACCAGCATCGGGACAGGGATGCCCTACGAGCAGTACGTC. Its protein product is CATSIGTGMPYEQYV.

This chain connects TRBV29-1 to TRBJ2-5; D may be TRBD1 or TRBD2 (5 bases each). This CDR3 is built from 12 residues. The ends were cut back, 6 bases at V and 3 bases at J, with 11 bases in the middle. Looked up from germline, CDR1 is SQVTM and CDR2 is ANQGSEA. In nucleotides, the CDR3 is TGCAGCGTCTCCGGGACGGAAGAGACCCAGTACTTC. The encoded protein is CSVSGTEETQYF.

The J gene is TRBJ1-1, the V gene TRBV11-3; D gene uncertain. The V and J ends lost 1 base and 2 bases respectively, with 5 bases between them. Germline assignment: CDR1 SGHNT and CDR2 YENEEA. The CDR3 loop spans 13 amino acids. The CDR3 nucleotides are TGTGCCAGCAGCTTAGGGATCAACACTGAAGCTTTCTTT. This codes for CASSLGINTEAFF.

The CDR3 protein is CASSLDTEAFF. DNA of the CDR3: TGTGCCAGCAGCTTGGACACTGAAGCTTTCTTT. The chain recombines TRBV5-4 with TRBJ1-1, with no clear D. This CDR3 comprises 11 residues. The ends were cut back, 0 bases at V and 3 bases at J, with 0 bases in the middle. Germline V CDR1 and CDR2: SGHNT, YYREEE (reference sequence).

The gene calls are TRBV11-1 and TRBJ1-4, with TRBD1 matching 7 bases. Trimming cost V 5 bases and J 1 base; bases outside gene matches: 10. Per germline, CDR1 SGHAT and CDR2 FQDESV (reference sequence). The CDR3 consists of 17 residues. The CDR3 reads CASSLRQGRGTNEKLFF. The CDR3 DNA reads as TGTGCCAGCAGCCTGAGACAGGGAAGAGGAACTAATGAAAAACTGTTTTTT.